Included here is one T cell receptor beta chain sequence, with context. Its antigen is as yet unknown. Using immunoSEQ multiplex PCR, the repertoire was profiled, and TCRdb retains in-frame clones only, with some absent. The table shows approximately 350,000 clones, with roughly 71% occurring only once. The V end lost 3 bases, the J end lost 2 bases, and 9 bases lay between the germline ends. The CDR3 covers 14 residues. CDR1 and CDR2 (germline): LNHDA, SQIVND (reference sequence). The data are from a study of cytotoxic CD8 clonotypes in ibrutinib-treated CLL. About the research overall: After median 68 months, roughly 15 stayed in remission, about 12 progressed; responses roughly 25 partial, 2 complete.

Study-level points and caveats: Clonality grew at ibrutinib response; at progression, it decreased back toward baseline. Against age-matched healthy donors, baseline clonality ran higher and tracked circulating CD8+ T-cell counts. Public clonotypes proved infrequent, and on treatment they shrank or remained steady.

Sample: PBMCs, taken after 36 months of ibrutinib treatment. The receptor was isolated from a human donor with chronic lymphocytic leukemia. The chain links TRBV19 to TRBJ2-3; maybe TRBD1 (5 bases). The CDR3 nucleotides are TGTGCCAGTAGTATTATCAGGGCCACAGATACGCAGTATTTT. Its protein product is CASSIIRATDTQYF.